This TCR beta chain was observed in a study of response to subunit inactivated influenza vaccine. V was shortened by 4 bases and J by 1 base, with 10 bases between the two germline ends. The germline gives CDR1 LGHNA, CDR2 YNFKEQ. The CDR3 totals 14 residues. TCRdb re-derived calls from the RT-PCR reads in MiXCR, one entry per CDR3 protein. The table shows 280,000 or so distinct CDR3 sequences, with roughly a fifth occurring only once. The chain joins TRBV4-2 to TRBJ1-1; D ambiguous. This receptor was identified in a man between 50 and 75 years old who received an inactivated influenza vaccine. The sequences come from PBMCs from blood, collected 21 months after vaccination. The CDR3 region has the DNA TGTGCCAGCAGCCCATCGTGGGGGAACACTGAAGCTTTCTTT. The encoded protein is CASSPSWGNTEAFF.